Shown below are 9 T cell receptor beta chains from a single sample sequenced in a study of OX40 agonist ivuxolimab in advanced cancers. Profiling relied on immunoSEQ multiplex PCR, and the TCRdb table lists in-frame clones only, not all of them. The sample consists of 120,000 or so clones, approximately 90% of them appearing once. The sequencing used CD4+ or CD8+ T cells sorted from blood, collected in a trial of the OX40 agonist ivuxolimab. These receptors all come from an adult with an advanced solid tumor such as melanoma, head and neck, liver or kidney cancer.

The chain joins TRBV5-4 to TRBJ2-3, with TRBD2 matching over 9 bases. Germline V gene data show CDR1 as SGHNT and CDR2 as YYREEE (reference sequence). The CDR3 is 15 residues long. Trimming took 9 bases from V and 4 from J; bases not matched to a gene: 12. The CDR3 loop reads CATRRAGGVSDTQYF. As DNA, the CDR3 is TGTGCCACCCGCCGAGCGGGAGGAGTTTCAGATACGCAGTATTTT.

This chain uses TRBV6-6 with TRBJ2-7, with TRBD1 matching 7 bases. The CDR3 runs to 16 residues. V shed 2 bases and J 5 bases; nucleotides not matched to a gene: 12. Looked up from germline, CDR1 is MNHNY and CDR2 is SVGAGI (reference sequence). CDR3 sequence reads: CASSYTMGQLLHEQYF. The DNA for the CDR3 is TGTGCCAGCAGTTACACTATGGGACAGCTTCTCCACGAGCAGTACTTC.

The chain combines TRBV9 with TRBJ2-3, with a weak D call TRBD1 (5 bases). Germline V lookup: CDR1 SGDLS, CDR2 YYNGEE. CDR3 length: 15 residues. V lost 4 bases and J lost 5, with 17 bases in between. Written as DNA, the CDR3 is TGTGCCAGCAGCCTTACGGACAAAATCTTAGATACGCAGTATTTT. Its protein is CASSLTDKILDTQYF.

The chain uses TRBV2 and TRBJ2-5; D is undetermined. This CDR3 is 12 amino acids long. Germline CDR1 reads SNHLY; CDR2 reads FYNNEI. V was pared by 6 bases and J by 0 bases, with 5 bases between. CDR3 DNA sequence: TGTGCCAGCAGGGAGTACCAAGAGACCCAGTACTTC. Protein sequence: CASREYQETQYF.

The chain carries TRBV5-1 and TRBJ2-5; no reliable D call. Trimming took 2 bases from V and 1 from J, leaving 9 bases between them. CDR3 length: 14 amino acids. CDR1 SGHRS and CDR2 YFSETQ come from the germline V gene. CDR3 protein: CASSFFSSQETQYF. The CDR3 bases are TGCGCCAGCAGCTTTTTCAGTAGCCAAGAGACCCAGTACTTC.

This clone was seen a few times. The genes are TRBV12-5 and TRBJ2-5; 7 bases line up with TRBD1. Germline trimming cut 6 bases from V and 3 bases from J; bases unmatched to any gene: 13. CDR1 and CDR2 from the germline V gene are LGHNT and FRNRAP. This CDR3 contains 16 residues. CDR3 in DNA: TGTGCTAGTGGACCGCCTAATCCGGGACAGAAAGAGACCCAGTACTTC. This gives the protein CASGPPNPGQKETQYF. Drawing the rest from reference TRBV12-5 and TRBJ2-5, the complete variable domain is DARVTQTPRHKVTEMGQEVTMRCQPILGHNTVFWYRQTMMQGLELLAYFRNRAPLDDSGMPKDRFSAEMPDATLATLKIQPSEPRDSAVYFCASGPPNPGQKETQYFGPGTRLLVL.

The rearrangement links TRBV4-2 to TRBJ2-1; a possible D gene is TRBD2 (5 bases). CDR1 and CDR2 from the germline V gene are LGHNA and YNFKEQ. V shed 0 bases and J shed 10 bases, with 19 bases lying between them. The CDR3 is made up of 16 amino acids. Written as DNA, the CDR3 is TGTGCCAGCAGCCAAGACTATGAGGGCTCGGGGTCAGAGCAGTTCTTC. This translates into CASSQDYEGSGSEQFF.

J is TRBJ1-1 and V is TRBV5-4; the D is unclear. CDR1 is SGHNT and CDR2 is YYREEE in the germline V gene (reference sequence). V gave up 4 bases and J gave up 5 bases, with 15 bases separating them. The CDR3 is made up of 14 amino acids. The CDR3 DNA reads as TGTGCCAGCAGCCGATCGGGCGAGGGAACTGAAGCTTTCTTT. Protein: CASSRSGEGTEAFF.

V and J are TRBV6-6 and TRBJ2-7; the D gene is possibly TRBD2 (8 bases). Trimming stripped 6 bases from V and 4 bases from J, with 16 bases between. The length of the CDR3 is 14 residues. Per the germline V gene, CDR1 is MNHNY and CDR2 is SVGAGI (reference sequence). The DNA for the CDR3 is TGTGCCAGCAGCCCGGGAGGGGGCGGTTACGAGCAGTACTTC. Residues: CASSPGGGGYEQYF.